These 25 T cell receptor beta chains originate from one sample sequenced in a study of cytomegalovirus exposure and HLA in healthy donors. Vbeta (60) and Jbeta (13) primers were used in the PCR. TCRdb's copy holds only in-frame clones and misses some; the assay was immunoSEQ multiplex PCR. The profile covers 70,000 to 100,000 clones, with roughly 80% appearing a single time and around 23% taken by the ten largest. The sample taken for sequencing was PBMCs. The receptors come from a woman between 45 and 65 years old in good health and CMV-seropositive.

The V and J genes are TRBV7-8 and TRBJ2-1; 7 bases map to TRBD2. V shed 4 bases, J shed 4 bases, and the junction held 10 bases outside the gene matches. This CDR3 comprises 16 residues. Germline CDR1 and CDR2: SGHVS and FQNEAQ. CDR3 in amino acids: CASSSSRASGYNEQFF. The CDR3, as DNA: TGTGCCAGCAGCTCCTCGAGGGCTAGCGGTTACAATGAGCAGTTCTTC.

This chain links TRBV19 with TRBJ2-5; 9 bases align to TRBD2. V shed 5 bases, J shed 3 bases, and the junction held 4 bases outside the gene matches. Germline values: CDR1 LNHDA, CDR2 SQIVND (reference sequence). The CDR3 extends over 14 amino acids. Here the CDR3 DNA reads TGTGCCAGTAGTCACTTAGCGGGGGAAGAGACCCAGTACTTC. Translation gives CASSHLAGEETQYF.

The V gene is TRBV7-9, the J gene TRBJ1-2; D gene unclear. The V end was cut by 5 bases, the J end by 8 bases, with 15 bases between. This CDR3 is 13 amino acids long. Germline CDR1 SEHNR, CDR2 FQNEAQ (reference sequence). CDR3 amino acids: CASSLEDYVGYTF. CDR3 nucleotide sequence: TGTGCCAGCAGCCTCGAGGACTATGTGGGCTACACCTTC. The full variable domain, completed using reference TRBV7-9 and TRBJ1-2, is DTGVSQNPRHKITKRGQNVTFRCDPISEHNRLYWYRQTLGQGPEFLTYFQNEAQLEKSRLLSDRFSAERPKGSFSTLEIQRTEQGDSAMYLCASSLEDYVGYTFGSGTRLTVV.

The chain is built from TRBV6-6 and TRBJ2-3, with 7 bases aligning to TRBD2. The CDR3 covers 15 residues. Germline trimming cut 6 bases from V and 8 bases from J; bases unmatched to any gene: 14. Per germline, CDR1 MNHNY and CDR2 SVGAGI (reference sequence). CDR3 sequence: CASSSAGTSGGTQYF. The CDR3 bases are TGTGCCAGCAGCTCCGCCGGGACCTCGGGGGGTACGCAGTATTTT.

This clone came up a few times. The chain joins TRBV11-1 to TRBJ2-1; 10 bases are shared with TRBD2. The V and J ends lost 5 bases and 2 bases, in that order; junction bases with no gene match: 3. Germline CDR1 and CDR2: SGHAT and FQDESV (reference sequence). This CDR3 region has 15 residues. The CDR3 region is CASSPSGSTYNEQFF. CDR3 bases: TGTGCCAGCAGCCCTAGCGGGAGCACCTACAATGAGCAGTTCTTC.

J is TRBJ1-6 and V is TRBV6-5; tentatively, D is TRBD1 (6 bases). V gave up 2 bases and J gave up 7 bases, with 12 bases separating them. This CDR3 region has 15 residues. Germline V lookup: CDR1 MNHEY, CDR2 SVGAGI. The CDR3 protein is CASSYNTGSNSPLHF. CDR3 nucleotide sequence: TGTGCCAGCAGTTACAATACAGGGTCAAATTCACCCCTCCACTTT.

This clone has a handful of counts. This chain joins TRBV5-1 and TRBJ1-4, with D possibly being TRBD1 (6 bases). In germline, CDR1 is SGHRS, CDR2 YFSETQ. Trimming pared 0 bases from V and 7 bases from J, leaving 13 bases between. The CDR3 loop spans 15 amino acids. As DNA, the CDR3 is TGCGCCAGCAGCTTGGGGCGGACAGTAGGTGAAAAACTGTTTTTT. This translates into CASSLGRTVGEKLFF.

This clone was seen once. This chain uses TRBV10-1 with TRBJ2-1; 13 positions match TRBD2. The germline CDR1 and CDR2 sequences are WNHNN and SYGVQD (reference sequence). The CDR3 totals 18 residues. V was clipped by 2 bases and J by 0 bases; unmatched bases: 4. In DNA, the CDR3 is TGCGCCAGCAGTGAGGGACTAGCGGGAGACGGCTCCTACAATGAGCAGTTCTTC. Its translation: CASSEGLAGDGSYNEQFF.

The chain combines TRBV7-6 with TRBJ1-4, with 8 bases aligning to TRBD1. This CDR3 comprises 17 residues. V gave up 5 bases and J gave up 0 bases; unmatched junction bases: 8. Germline CDR1 and CDR2: SGHVS and FNYEAQ. The CDR3 DNA reads as TGTGCCAGCAGCCACCGGGACAGGAACGCAACTAATGAAAAACTGTTTTTT. Its translation: CASSHRDRNATNEKLFF.

Concerning this clone itself: One end of the junction varies from germline; a read error may be responsible. The gene calls are TRBV29-1 and TRBJ1-5; 8 bases align to TRBD1. CDR1 is SQVTM, CDR2 ANQGSEA, per germline. The CDR3 has 11 residues. As DNA, the CDR3 is TGCAGCGTGGAAGGACAGGGAAGAGTGCATTTT. It encodes CSVEGQGRVHF.

The V and J genes are TRBV19 and TRBJ2-1, with D tentatively TRBD1 (6 bases). Germline CDR1 reads LNHDA; CDR2 reads SQIVND (reference sequence). CDR3 length: 15 residues. Trimming stripped 5 bases from V and 0 bases from J, with 11 bases between. CDR3 bases: TGTGCCAGTAGTCCCCAAGGGGGCTCCTACAATGAGCAGTTCTTC. Residues: CASSPQGGSYNEQFF. Filled out from reference TRBV19 and TRBJ2-1, the complete variable domain reads DGGITQSPKYLFRKEGQNVTLSCEQNLNHDAMYWYRQDPGQGLRLIYYSQIVNDFQKGDIAEGYSVSREKKESFPLTVTSAQKNPTAFYLCASSPQGGSYNEQFFGPGTRLTVL.

This CDR3 is CASSSDRVKGPEQYV. The CDR3 DNA reads as TGTGCCAGCAGTTCGGACAGGGTTAAGGGTCCCGAGCAGTACGTC. The chain couples TRBV7-9 to TRBJ2-7; 8 bases line up with TRBD1. CDR1 and CDR2 from the germline V gene are SEHNR and FQNEAQ (reference sequence). After removal of 6 bases from V and 6 bases from J, the junction contained 13 bases not matched to a gene. This CDR3 contains 15 residues.

This chain connects TRBV5-1 to TRBJ2-1; a possible D gene is TRBD1 (6 bases). Per the germline V gene, CDR1 is SGHRS and CDR2 is YFSETQ. This CDR3 has 15 amino acids. The germline V and J ends were trimmed by 4 bases and 3 bases, with 14 bases remaining between them. The CDR3 sequence: CASSPTGTLYNEQFF. The CDR3 DNA reads TGCGCCAGCAGCCCCACCGGGACACTCTACAATGAGCAGTTCTTC.

This sequence joins TRBV6-5 and TRBJ2-5; maybe TRBD2 (7 bases). The CDR3 covers 13 residues. Per the germline V gene, CDR1 is MNHEY and CDR2 is SVGAGI. V dropped 8 bases and J dropped 5 bases, with 15 bases sitting between them. The DNA of the CDR3 is TGTGCCAGCGCCAAGGGGGGGGAGGAGACCCAGTACTTC. Its protein product is CASAKGGEETQYF.

The chain recombines TRBV18 with TRBJ1-4; TRBD1 might be the D (6 bases). V was clipped by 0 bases and J by 5 bases, with 10 bases between them. Germline values: CDR1 KGHSH, CDR2 LQKENI. This CDR3 has 15 amino acids. The CDR3 DNA sequence: TGTGCCAGCTCACCACCCGGTCAGGGGAATGAAAAACTGTTTTTT. Protein: CASSPPGQGNEKLFF.

This clone was picked up a small number of times. The chain is built from TRBV6-1 and TRBJ1-2; maybe TRBD1 (6 bases). The CDR3 is made up of 15 amino acids. Trimming stripped 0 bases from V and 6 bases from J, with 14 bases between. The germline gives CDR1 MNHNS, CDR2 SASEGT. CDR3 sequence (DNA): TGTGCCAGCAGTGAAGCGCTGTCAGGGGCGGATGGCTACACCTTC. Amino acid sequence: CASSEALSGADGYTF.

The chain links TRBV11-3 to TRBJ2-2, with 7 bases identical to TRBD2. J was trimmed by 3 bases and V by 2 bases; bases with no gene match: 6. The CDR3 length is 16 residues. The germline V gene has CDR1 SGHNT and CDR2 YENEEA. CDR3 DNA: TGTGCCAGCAGCTTATGGGGCGGGAGTTACACCGGGGAGCTGTTTTTT. Encoded protein: CASSLWGGSYTGELFF.

The J gene is TRBJ1-2, the V gene TRBV30; no clear D gene. The CDR3 extends over 13 amino acids. V lost 4 bases, J lost 8 bases, and 17 bases lay in between. CDR1 and CDR2 (germline): GTSNPN, SVGIG (reference sequence). Written as DNA, the CDR3 is TGTGCCTGGATGGGGAGGTTCGCTAGGGGCTACACCTTC. It specifies CAWMGRFARGYTF.

The genes are TRBV7-9 and TRBJ2-5; 10 bases fit TRBD1. V trimming: 5 bases; J trimming: 3 bases; junction bases outside the gene matches: 3. Germline assignment: CDR1 SEHNR and CDR2 FQNEAQ (reference sequence). There are 14 residues in the CDR3. The CDR3, as DNA: TGTGCCAGCAGCATCGGACAGGGGGAAGAGACCCAGTACTTC. Protein product: CASSIGQGEETQYF.

V is TRBV14 and J is TRBJ2-5; a weak D match, TRBD2 (5 bases). Germline V gene data show CDR1 as SGHDN and CDR2 as FVKESK. Trimming removed 1 base from V and 3 bases from J, with 18 bases in between. CDR3 length: 17 amino acids. CDR3 sequence (DNA): TGTGCCAGCAGCCAAGGAAGTATCAGAATCGGGGAAGAGACCCAGTACTTC. This translates into CASSQGSIRIGEETQYF.

V is TRBV19 and J is TRBJ1-4; no definite D call. Germline V gives CDR1 LNHDA, CDR2 SQIVND (reference sequence). With 9 bases removed from V and 7 bases from J, the gap between germline ends came to 18 bases. There are 14 residues in the CDR3. CDR3 loop: CASQQPSRGEKLFF. DNA for the CDR3: TGTGCCAGCCAACAGCCTTCTCGGGGTGAAAAACTGTTTTTT.

J is TRBJ1-1 and V is TRBV7-8; perhaps TRBD1 as D (6 bases). Trimming removed 5 bases from V and 6 bases from J, with 19 bases in between. The germline CDR1 and CDR2 sequences are SGHVS and FQNEAQ. The CDR3 runs 15 residues. DNA of the CDR3: TGTGCCAGCAGCCCCGAGGGGGGGAGGGAGTCTGAAGCTTTCTTT. Encoded protein: CASSPEGGRESEAFF.

J is TRBJ1-1 and V is TRBV27; TRBD1 aligns across 7 bases. Germline trimming cut 2 bases from V and 5 bases from J; bases unmatched to any gene: 8. Germline V gives CDR1 MNHEY, CDR2 SMNVEV (reference sequence). The CDR3 sequence is 15 residues long. The CDR3: CASSLLPGGSTEAFF. The CDR3 nucleotides are TGTGCCAGCAGTTTACTGCCAGGGGGGAGTACTGAAGCTTTCTTT.

CDR3 protein: CASSLSGDSEADTQYF. The CDR3 DNA sequence: TGTGCCAGCAGCTTATCCGGGGATTCCGAGGCAGATACGCAGTATTTT. V usage is TRBV7-8 and J usage is TRBJ2-3, with a possible D match to TRBD2 (5 bases). Germline V gene sequence: CDR1 SGHVS, CDR2 FQNEAQ. This CDR3 comprises 16 residues. Trimming pared 2 bases from V and 4 bases from J, leaving 16 bases between. The variable domain in full, with the rest retrieved from reference TRBV7-8 and TRBJ2-3, is GAGVSQSPRYKVAKRGQDVALRCDPISGHVSLFWYQQALGQGPEFLTYFQNEAQLDKSGLPSDRFFAERPEGSVSTLKIQRTQQEDSAVYLCASSLSGDSEADTQYFGPGTRLTVL.

The chain has TRBV14 and TRBJ1-6; D might be TRBD1 (5 bases). In germline, CDR1 is SGHDN, CDR2 FVKESK. The V gene lost 1 base and the J gene lost 10 bases, with 17 bases spanning the gap. The CDR3 loop spans 16 amino acids. CDR3 region: CASSQVGGFVGSPLHF. The CDR3 DNA reads TGTGCCAGCAGCCAAGTGGGGGGATTTGTAGGCTCACCCCTCCACTTT.